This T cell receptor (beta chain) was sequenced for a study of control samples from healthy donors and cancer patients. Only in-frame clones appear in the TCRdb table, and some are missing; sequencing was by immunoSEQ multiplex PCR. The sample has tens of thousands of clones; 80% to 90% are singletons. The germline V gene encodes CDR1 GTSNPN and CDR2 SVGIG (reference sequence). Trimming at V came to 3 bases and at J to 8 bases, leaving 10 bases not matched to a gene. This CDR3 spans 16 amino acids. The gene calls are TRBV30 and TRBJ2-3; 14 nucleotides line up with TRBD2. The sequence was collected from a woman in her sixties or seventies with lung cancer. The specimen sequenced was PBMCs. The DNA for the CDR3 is TGTGCCTGGAGCCCGGGACTAGCGGGAGCTACCGGTACGCAGTATTTT. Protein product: CAWSPGLAGATGTQYF.